This is a list of T cell receptor beta chains from one sample in a study of T cells in Graves' hyperthyroidism and ophthalmopathy. From the multiplex PCR reads, TCRdb called clonotypes with MiXCR, one entry per CDR3 protein. Counted here are 300,000 to 450,000 distinct CDR3 sequences, approximately 17% occurring once; the ten biggest clones make up less than 45%. Sequencing input: blood. Receptor source: a man aged 18 to 29 with Graves' ophthalmopathy. Each CDR3 is given with its conserved first and last residue. D genes are given only for firm matches. Size values are once, few and many counts, or a class for expanded clones, and some rows have none.

d_call clone_size j_call v_call cdr3_aa cdr3_nt
. many TRBJ2-3 TRBV29-1 CSVEATVTDTQYF TGCAGCGTTGAGGCCACTGTCACAGATACGCAGTATTTT
. . TRBJ1-1 TRBV5-1 CASSLSGTVLTEAFF TGTGCCAGCAGCTTATCAGGGACGGTTCTCACTGAAGCTTTCTTT
. . TRBJ1-1 TRBV4-1 CASSQINRATEAFF TGCGCCAGCAGCCAAATTAACAGGGCCACTGAAGCTTTCTTT
. many TRBJ2-1 TRBV12-3/TRBV12-4 CASSLSHEQFF TGTGCCAGCAGTTTATCGCATGAGCAGTTCTTC
TRBD2 . TRBJ2-2 TRBV20-1 CSAQPRGGITGELFF TGCAGTGCCCAGCCACGGGGGGGCATCACCGGGGAGCTGTTTTTT
. many TRBJ2-7 TRBV6-1 CASSTPNYEQYF TGTGCCAGCAGTACCCCTAACTACGAGCAGTACTTC
. . TRBJ2-7 TRBV20-1 CSAYRAATYEQYF TGCAGTGCTTATAGAGCGGCGACCTACGAGCAGTACTTC
. . TRBJ1-3 TRBV29-1 CSATANSGNTIYF TGCAGCGCTACAGCTAACTCTGGAAACACCATATATTTT
. once TRBJ1-2 TRBV5-1 CASRMHPAEGYTF TGCGCCAGCAGAATGCATCCGGCGGAGGGCTACACCTTC
TRBD1 few TRBJ2-2 TRBV24-1 CATSDFGQGQGGELFF TGTGCCACCAGTGATTTCGGACAGGGTCAGGGCGGGGAGCTGTTTTTT
TRBD1 . TRBJ2-7 TRBV5-5 CANSTGTETAYEQYF TGTGCCAACAGCACCGGGACAGAGACGGCCTACGAGCAGTACTTC
. many TRBJ2-1 TRBV12-3/TRBV12-4 CASRSVSYNEQFF TGTGCCAGCAGGAGTGTCTCCTACAATGAGCAGTTCTTC
. many TRBJ2-7 TRBV13 CASSKREAEGYEQYF TGTGCCAGCAGCAAAAGGGAAGCGGAGGGCTACGAGCAGTACTTC
TRBD1 many TRBJ2-5 TRBV11-2 CASQRGPETQYF TGTGCCAGTCAGAGGGGGCCGGAGACCCAGTACTTC
. few TRBJ2-1 TRBV28 CASSRLGAYNEQFF TGTGCCAGCAGCCGACTAGGGGCCTACAATGAGCAGTTCTTC
. few TRBJ1-2 TRBV20-1 CSASEGPGGGYGYTF TGCAGTGCTAGCGAAGGGCCAGGAGGAGGGTATGGCTACACCTTC
. many TRBJ2-1 TRBV27 CASSLQGREQFF TGTGCCAGCAGTTTACAGGGTCGTGAGCAGTTCTTC
. few TRBJ1-1 TRBV9 CASSTQRSTALITEAFF TGTGCCAGCAGCACCCAACGATCAACAGCCCTAATAACTGAAGCTTTCTTT
. few TRBJ2-3 TRBV6-4 CASSDQRTDTQYF TGTGCCAGCAGTGACCAGCGGACAGATACGCAGTATTTT
TRBD2 . TRBJ2-7 TRBV29-1 CSVEPGLGDYEQCF TGCAGCGTTGAACCGGGACTAGGCGACTACGAGCAGTGCTTC
. many TRBJ1-4 TRBV12-3/TRBV12-4 CASSPGTGENEKLFF TGTGCCAGCAGTCCTGGGACGGGGGAAAATGAAAAACTGTTTTTT
. many TRBJ2-2 TRBV12-3/TRBV12-4 CASRLKGIANTGELFF TGTGCCAGCAGGCTTAAGGGAATAGCCAACACCGGGGAGCTGTTTTTT
TRBD1 few TRBJ1-6 TRBV2 CASRTRDRGLFRRSPLHF TGTGCCAGCAGAACCCGGGACAGGGGTCTATTTCGGAGATCACCCCTCCACTTT
TRBD1 . TRBJ1-2 TRBV12-3/TRBV12-4 CASSVDRENYGYTF TGTGCCAGCAGCGTCGACAGGGAGAATTATGGCTACACCTTC
TRBD2 once TRBJ2-7 TRBV19 CASSLGTSETYEQYF TGTGCCAGTAGTCTAGGGACTAGCGAGACCTACGAGCAGTACTTC
TRBD1 few TRBJ2-1 TRBV19 CASTMKVEGTGRRGEQFF TGTGCCAGTACCATGAAGGTGGAAGGGACAGGACGGCGGGGTGAGCAGTTCTTC
TRBD1 few TRBJ1-5 TRBV4-2 CASSQSGDSSNQPQHF TGTGCCAGCAGCCAAAGTGGGGACAGTAGCAATCAGCCCCAGCATTTT
. few TRBJ1-2 TRBV6-4 CASSDSYAWAGGGYTF TGTGCCAGCAGTGACTCATACGCCTGGGCCGGCGGAGGCTACACCTTC
TRBD1 . TRBJ2-1 TRBV10-3 CAISEYIGQVSSYNEQFF TGTGCCATCAGTGAGTATATAGGACAGGTCAGCTCCTACAATGAGCAGTTCTTC
TRBD1 few TRBJ2-5 TRBV7-9 CASSPGTVEREETQYF TGTGCCAGCAGCCCCGGGACAGTAGAACGAGAAGAGACCCAGTACTTC
. . TRBJ1-1 TRBV24-1 CATSEGTTNTEAFF TGTGCCACCAGTGAAGGGACAACGAACACTGAAGCTTTCTTT
. few TRBJ2-7 TRBV15 CATSRGGGDEQYF TGTGCCACCAGCAGAGGAGGGGGAGACGAGCAGTACTTC
TRBD2 many TRBJ2-5 TRBV24-1 CATSDYAASGGPPETQYF TGTGCCACCAGTGATTACGCGGCTAGCGGGGGGCCCCCGGAGACCCAGTACTTC
. many TRBJ2-7 TRBV3-1 CASSPTPRNEQYF TGTGCCAGCAGCCCCACGCCCCGCAACGAGCAGTACTTC
. few TRBJ1-5 TRBV19 CASSMIPGNNQPQHF TGTGCCAGTAGTATGATCCCAGGCAACAATCAGCCCCAGCATTTT
TRBD1 many TRBJ2-7 TRBV12-3/TRBV12-4 CASTLAGGGYEQYF TGTGCCAGCACCCTTGCAGGGGGCGGTTACGAGCAGTACTTC
. . TRBJ2-2 TRBV9 CASSVRGTLSTGELFF TGTGCCAGCAGCGTTCGCGGGACTCTGAGCACCGGGGAGCTGTTTTTT
. . TRBJ1-5 TRBV19 CASSIDPRRGTAQHF TGTGCCAGTAGTATAGATCCCAGGAGGGGAACGGCCCAGCATTTT
TRBD1 few TRBJ1-1 TRBV7-9 CASSTGQGWTEAFF TGTGCCAGCAGCACCGGACAGGGTTGGACTGAAGCTTTCTTT
. . TRBJ2-7 TRBV5-1 CASSWKGDSYEQYF TGTGCCAGCAGCTGGAAGGGTGACTCCTACGAGCAGTACTTC
. many TRBJ2-5 TRBV15 CATSRDQGTQETQYF TGTGCCACCAGCAGAGATCAGGGGACCCAAGAGACCCAGTACTTC
TRBD1 . TRBJ2-7 TRBV5-1 CASSLGGTASYEQYF TGCGCCAGCAGCTTGGGGGGGACAGCAAGCTACGAGCAGTACTTC
TRBD1 . TRBJ1-2 TRBV2 CASRTGQGAYYGYTF TGTGCCAGCCGAACCGGACAGGGGGCCTACTATGGCTACACCTTC
TRBD2 . TRBJ2-2 TRBV19 CASSTASGNTGELFF TGTGCCAGTAGTACAGCTAGCGGGAACACCGGGGAGCTGTTTTTT
. many TRBJ2-5 TRBV2 CASKISGQRETQYF TGTGCCAGCAAGATCTCGGGGCAGAGAGAGACCCAGTACTTC